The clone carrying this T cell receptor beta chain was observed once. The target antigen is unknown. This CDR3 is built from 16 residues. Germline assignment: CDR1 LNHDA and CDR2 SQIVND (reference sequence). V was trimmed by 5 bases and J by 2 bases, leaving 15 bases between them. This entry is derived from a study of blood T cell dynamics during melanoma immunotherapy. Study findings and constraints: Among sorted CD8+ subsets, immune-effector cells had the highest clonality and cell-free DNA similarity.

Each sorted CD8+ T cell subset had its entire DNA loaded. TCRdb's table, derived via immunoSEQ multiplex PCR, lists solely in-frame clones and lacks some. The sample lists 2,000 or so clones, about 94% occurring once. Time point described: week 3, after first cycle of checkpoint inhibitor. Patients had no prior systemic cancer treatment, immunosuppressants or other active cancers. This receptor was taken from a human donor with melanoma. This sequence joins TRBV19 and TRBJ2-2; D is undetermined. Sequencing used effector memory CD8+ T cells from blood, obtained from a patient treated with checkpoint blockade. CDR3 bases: TGTGCCAGTAGTCCCCTCACGGACCATAACACCGGGGAGCTGTTTTTT. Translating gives CASSPLTDHNTGELFF.